The 5 T cell receptor beta chains below all came from one sample that was sequenced in a study of blood T cell repertoires in COVID-19. Clones were sequenced by immunoSEQ multiplex PCR, and TCRdb holds only the in-frame ones, with some missing. The table records 43,000 or so clones, about nine tenths of them present only once. Specimen: peripheral blood. These receptors were collected from a man aged 55-75 years with active COVID-19.

The J gene is TRBJ2-7, the V gene TRBV3-1 (or the pseudogene TRBV3-2); maybe TRBD2 (5 bases). Germline CDR1 is LGHDT and CDR2 is YNNKEL (reference sequence). Trimming took off 2 bases at V and 10 bases at J, with 12 bases between the two ends. This CDR3 is built from 12 residues. The CDR3 DNA reads TGTGCCAGCAGCCAACAGAGCGGAAGTCAGTACTTC. This sequence encodes CASSQQSGSQYF.

The gene calls are TRBV5-1 and TRBJ2-3, with D possibly being TRBD2 (6 bases). V was trimmed by 7 bases and J by 0 bases, leaving 9 bases between them. Looked up from germline, CDR1 is SGHRS and CDR2 is YFSETQ. The CDR3 is 13 residues long. The CDR3 region is CASGSGSTDTQYF. CDR3 nucleotide sequence: TGCGCCAGCGGTAGCGGTAGCACAGATACGCAGTATTTT.

The chain carries TRBV18 and TRBJ2-4, with D unresolved. Trimming took off 0 bases at V and 0 bases at J, with 3 bases between the two ends. This CDR3 contains 14 residues. Germline CDR1 KGHSH, CDR2 LQKENI. CDR3 residues: CASSPPQAKNIQYF. Written as DNA, the CDR3 is TGTGCCAGCTCACCACCCCAAGCCAAAAACATTCAGTACTTC.

The chain joins TRBV30 to TRBJ1-2, with a tentative D call TRBD1 (5 bases). CDR1 is GTSNPN and CDR2 is SVGIG in the germline V gene (reference sequence). V dropped 3 bases and J dropped 2 bases, with 10 bases sitting between them. The CDR3 consists of 13 residues. This chain's CDR3 is CAWSRVQNYGYTF. Here the CDR3 DNA reads TGTGCCTGGAGCAGGGTTCAAAACTATGGCTACACCTTC.

The gene calls are TRBV28 and TRBJ1-2, with 10 bases identical to TRBD1. Germline CDR1 MDHEN, CDR2 SYDVKM. Trimming cost V 7 bases and J 4 bases; bases outside gene matches: 9. This CDR3 contains 15 residues. CDR3 in amino acids: CASTLGTGVSYGYTF. The CDR3 bases are TGTGCCAGCACCCTGGGGACAGGGGTAAGCTATGGCTACACCTTC.